These 2 T cell receptor delta chains were sequenced from one sample in a study of γδ T cells in repeated Plasmodium falciparum infection listed by TCRdb under 2021. Vgamma9/Vdelta2+ and Vdelta2-negative gammadelta T cell populations were flow-sorted from peripheral blood mononuclear cells for bulk TCR repertoire analysis. Library preparation used multiplex PCR. Instrument on record: Illumina MiSeq. For TCRdb, the public reads were processed anew by CATT, and duplicate DNA sequences were folded into one row. The table for this sample lists roughly 93,000 delta-chain clones; more than 1.4% of them were counted only once. Just under 9% of the sample is taken by the ten largest. The specimen was gamma-delta T cells from blood. These receptors all come from a pool of human donors (malaria-infected and uninfected, not separated).

Of note for this clone: One base separates it from a far larger clone, so it is likely a read error. The sample has other DNA sequences that encode this CDR3 too. The chain has TRDV2 and TRDJ1; 8 nucleotides align to TRDD3. Here the J gene was assigned by germline matching of the DNA, as TCRdb has none. This CDR3 is built from 15 residues. V dropped 1 base and J dropped 2; count of bases not matched to a gene: 5. Germline values: CDR1 GEAIGNYY, CDR2 EKD. CDR3 DNA sequence: TGTGCCTGTGACACTGGTACTGGGGGGACCGATAAACTCATCTTT. Translating it yields CACDTGTGGTDKLIF.

Comment on this clone: A read error is the likely source, as a far larger clone sits one nucleotide away. The same CDR3 arises from other DNA sequences in this sample as well. The gene calls are TRDV3 and TRDJ1; D unclear. TCRdb gives no J gene; it was assigned here by matching the DNA to germline. CDR1 and CDR2 from the germline V gene are TVYSNPD and GDNSRS (reference sequence). CDR3 length equals 14 residues. CDR3 bases: TGCGCCTTTACCTCCGCGGGTTACACCGATAAACTCATCTTT. Translation gives CAFTSAGYTDKLIF. Together with reference TRDV3 and TRDJ1, the CDR3 gives the full variable domain: CDKVTQSSPDQTVASGSEVVLLCTYDTVYSNPDLFWYRIRPDYSFQFVFYGDNSRSEGADFTQGRFSVKHILTQKAFHLVISPVRTEDSATYYCAFTSAGYTDKLIFGKGTRVTVEP.